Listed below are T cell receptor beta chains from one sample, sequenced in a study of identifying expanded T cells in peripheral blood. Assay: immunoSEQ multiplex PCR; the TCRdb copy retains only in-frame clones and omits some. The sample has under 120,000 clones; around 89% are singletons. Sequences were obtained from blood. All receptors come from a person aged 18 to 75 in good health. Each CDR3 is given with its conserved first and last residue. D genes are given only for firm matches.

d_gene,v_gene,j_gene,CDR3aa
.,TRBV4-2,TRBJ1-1,CASSHLDRNTEAFF
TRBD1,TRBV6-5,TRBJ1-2,CASSHQGGSDGYTF
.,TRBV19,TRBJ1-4,CASSLRKGRINEKLFF
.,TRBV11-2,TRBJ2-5,CASSLARDPRETQYF
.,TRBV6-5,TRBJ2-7,CATERNYEQYF
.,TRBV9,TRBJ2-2,CASSVDPTGELFF
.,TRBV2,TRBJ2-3,CARRGLPGSVPDTQYF
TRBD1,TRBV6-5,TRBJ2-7,CASRTGTASYEQYF
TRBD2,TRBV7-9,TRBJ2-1,CASSLVLLAGSPSYNEQFF
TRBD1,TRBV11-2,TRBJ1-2,CASSLVQGEFGYTF
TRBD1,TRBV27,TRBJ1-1,CASSPRTGRVTEAFF
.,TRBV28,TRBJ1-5,CASSWGGLGRPSNQPQHF
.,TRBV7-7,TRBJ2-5,CASSSGRTRETQYF
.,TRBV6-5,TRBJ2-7,CASRANQDSGYEQYF
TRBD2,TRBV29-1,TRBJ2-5,CSVSGGEETQYF
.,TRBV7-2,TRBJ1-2,CASSPGTNYGYTF
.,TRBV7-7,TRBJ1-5,CASSSPAAPSSQPQHF
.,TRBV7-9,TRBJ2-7,CASSLNPSLGEQYF
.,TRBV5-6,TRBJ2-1,CASSFFGSRTTTNEQFF
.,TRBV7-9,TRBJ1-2,CASSTGTFYGYTF
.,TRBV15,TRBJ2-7,CATSRDGGPPNEQYF
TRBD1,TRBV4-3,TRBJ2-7,CASSQGDRAPGEQYF
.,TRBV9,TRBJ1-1,CASSVGLRRKETEAFF
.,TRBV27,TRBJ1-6,CASSLTGGLGSPLHF
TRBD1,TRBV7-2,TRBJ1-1,CASSSQGLWTEAFF
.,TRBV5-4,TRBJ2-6,CASSFGGANVLTF
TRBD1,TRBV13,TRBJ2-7,CASSSGTGAYEQYF
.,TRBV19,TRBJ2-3,CASSIGHGGDTQYF
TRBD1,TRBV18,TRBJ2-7,CASSSILGQGPYEQYF
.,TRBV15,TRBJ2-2,CATSRDLGGAGELFF
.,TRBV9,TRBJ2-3,CASSVGPNTYTDTQYF
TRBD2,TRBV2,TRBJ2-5,CASSSSGTQETQYF
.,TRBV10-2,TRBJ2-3,CASSEPGRQDTQYF
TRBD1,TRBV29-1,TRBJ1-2,CSVNGQDYGYTF
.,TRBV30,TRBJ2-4,CAWSRTGGNIQYF
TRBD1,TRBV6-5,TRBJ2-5,CASSYSGQADGTQYF
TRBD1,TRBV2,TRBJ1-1,CASRPLLRQGGNTEAFF
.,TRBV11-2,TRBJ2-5,CASSRGGVGETQYF
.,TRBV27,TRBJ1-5,CASSLSTGLGGEPQHF
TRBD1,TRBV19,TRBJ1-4,CASQRGRTEKLFF
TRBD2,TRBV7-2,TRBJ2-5,CASSFQAGGRETQYF
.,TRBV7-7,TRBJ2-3,CASSSYGGLTSTDTQYF
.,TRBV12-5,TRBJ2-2,CASGLVRGKGTGELFF
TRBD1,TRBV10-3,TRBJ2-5,CAISRGQGKETQYF
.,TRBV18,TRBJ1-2,CASSPESNYGYTF
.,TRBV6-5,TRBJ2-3,CASSYTAGGGDTQYF
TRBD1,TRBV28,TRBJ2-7,CASSSIGNWDRAHSYEQYF
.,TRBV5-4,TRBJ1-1,CASSLAALNTEAFF
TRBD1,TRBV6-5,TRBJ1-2,CASSYRDSEYGYTF
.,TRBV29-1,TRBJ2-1,CSVGRQGPYNEQFF
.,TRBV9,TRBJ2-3,CASSSSGSYTDTQYF
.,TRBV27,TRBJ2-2,CASSPMQEFAGELFF
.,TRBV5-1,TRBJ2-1,CASSSAYNEQFF
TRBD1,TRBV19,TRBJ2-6,CATRLTGAPGANVLTF
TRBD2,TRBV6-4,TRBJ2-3,CASSGGDTDTQYF
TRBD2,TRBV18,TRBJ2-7,CASSPGTGGHEQYF
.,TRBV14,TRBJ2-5,CASSQWTVQETQYF
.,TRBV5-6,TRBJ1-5,CASSFGSSSNQPQHF
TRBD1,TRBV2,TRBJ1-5,CASKQGYSNQPQHF
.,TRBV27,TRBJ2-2,CASSLKNTGELFF